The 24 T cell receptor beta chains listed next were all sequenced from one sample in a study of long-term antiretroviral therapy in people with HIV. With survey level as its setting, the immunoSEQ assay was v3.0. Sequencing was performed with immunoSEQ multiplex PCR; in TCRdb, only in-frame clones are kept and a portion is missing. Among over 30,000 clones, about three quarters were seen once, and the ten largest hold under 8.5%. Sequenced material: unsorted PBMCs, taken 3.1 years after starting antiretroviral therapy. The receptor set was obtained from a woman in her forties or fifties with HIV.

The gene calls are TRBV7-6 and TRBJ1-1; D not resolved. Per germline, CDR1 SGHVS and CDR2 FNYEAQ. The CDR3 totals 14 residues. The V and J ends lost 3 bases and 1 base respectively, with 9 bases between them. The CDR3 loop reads CASSLGRSNTEAFF. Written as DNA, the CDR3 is TGTGCCAGCAGCTTGGGCAGGTCGAACACTGAAGCTTTCTTT. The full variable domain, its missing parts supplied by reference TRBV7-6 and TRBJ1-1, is GAGVSQSPRYKVTKRGQDVALRCDPISGHVSLYWYRQALGQGPEFLTYFNYEAQQDKSGLPNDRFSAERPEGSISTLTIQRTEQRDSAMYRCASSLGRSNTEAFFGQGTRLTVV.

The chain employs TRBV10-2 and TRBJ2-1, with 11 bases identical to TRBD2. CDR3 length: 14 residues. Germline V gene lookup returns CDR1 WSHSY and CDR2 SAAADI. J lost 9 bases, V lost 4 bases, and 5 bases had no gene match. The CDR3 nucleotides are TGCGCCAGCAGTGTAGCGGGGGGGCATGGTGAGCAGTTCTTC. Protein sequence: CASSVAGGHGEQFF.

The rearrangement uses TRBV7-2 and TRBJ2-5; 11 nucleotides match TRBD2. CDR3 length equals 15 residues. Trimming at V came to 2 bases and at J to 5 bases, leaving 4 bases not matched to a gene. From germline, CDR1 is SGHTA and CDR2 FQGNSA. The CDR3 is CASSLIAGGPETQYF. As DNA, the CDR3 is TGTGCCAGCAGCTTAATAGCGGGGGGGCCTGAGACCCAGTACTTC. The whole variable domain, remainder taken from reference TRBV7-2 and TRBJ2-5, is GAGVSQSPSNKVTEKGKDVELRCDPISGHTALYWYRQSLGQGLEFLIYFQGNSAPDKSGLPSDRFSAERTGGSVSTLTIQRTQQEDSAVYLCASSLIAGGPETQYFGPGTRLLVL.

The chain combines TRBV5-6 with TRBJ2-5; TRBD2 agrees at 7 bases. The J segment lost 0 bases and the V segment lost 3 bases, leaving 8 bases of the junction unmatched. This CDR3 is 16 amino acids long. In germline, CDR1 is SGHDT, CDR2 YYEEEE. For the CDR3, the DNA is TGTGCCAGCAGCTCCCCCAGGGAGGGACACCAAGAGACCCAGTACTTC. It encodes CASSSPREGHQETQYF.

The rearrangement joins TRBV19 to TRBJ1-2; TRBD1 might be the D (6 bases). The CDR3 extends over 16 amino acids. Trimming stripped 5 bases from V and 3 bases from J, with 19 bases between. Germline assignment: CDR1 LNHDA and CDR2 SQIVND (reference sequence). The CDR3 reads CASSASGTRVDYGYTF. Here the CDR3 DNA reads TGTGCCAGTAGTGCCTCCGGGACACGAGTAGACTATGGCTACACCTTC.

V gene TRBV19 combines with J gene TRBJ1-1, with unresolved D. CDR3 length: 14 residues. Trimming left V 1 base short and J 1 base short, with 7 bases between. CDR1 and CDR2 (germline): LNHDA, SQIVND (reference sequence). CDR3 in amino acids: CASSIGRTNTEAFF. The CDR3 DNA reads TGTGCCAGTAGTATAGGACGGACGAACACTGAAGCTTTCTTT. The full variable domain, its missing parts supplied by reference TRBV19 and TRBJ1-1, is DGGITQSPKYLFRKEGQNVTLSCEQNLNHDAMYWYRQDPGQGLRLIYYSQIVNDFQKGDIAEGYSVSREKKESFPLTVTSAQKNPTAFYLCASSIGRTNTEAFFGQGTRLTVV.

The CDR3 here is CASRLVWGYGYTF. The CDR3 DNA sequence: TGTGCAAGTCGCTTAGTCTGGGGGTATGGCTACACCTTC. The rearrangement links TRBV12-2 to TRBJ1-2. TRBV12-2 is labeled a pseudogene. CDR3 length: 13 amino acids.

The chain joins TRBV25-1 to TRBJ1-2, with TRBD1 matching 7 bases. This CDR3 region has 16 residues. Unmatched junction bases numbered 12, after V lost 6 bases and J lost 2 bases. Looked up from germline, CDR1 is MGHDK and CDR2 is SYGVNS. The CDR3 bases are TGTGCCAGCAGCGGTCCTCGATTGACAGGGAACTATGGCTACACCTTC. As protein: CASSGPRLTGNYGYTF.

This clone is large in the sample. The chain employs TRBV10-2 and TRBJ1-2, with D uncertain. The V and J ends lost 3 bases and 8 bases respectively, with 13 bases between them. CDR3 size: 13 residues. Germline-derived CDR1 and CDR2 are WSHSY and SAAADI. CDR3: CASSDRGEGGYTF. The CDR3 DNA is TGCGCCAGCAGTGACAGAGGAGAGGGCGGCTACACCTTC.

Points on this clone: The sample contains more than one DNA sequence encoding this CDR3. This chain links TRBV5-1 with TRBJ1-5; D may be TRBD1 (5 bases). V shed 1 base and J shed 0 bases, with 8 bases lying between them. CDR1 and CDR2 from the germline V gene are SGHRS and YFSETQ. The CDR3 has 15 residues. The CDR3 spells CASSLTGDSNQPQHF. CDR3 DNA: TGCGCCAGCAGCTTGACAGGAGATAGCAATCAGCCCCAGCATTTT.

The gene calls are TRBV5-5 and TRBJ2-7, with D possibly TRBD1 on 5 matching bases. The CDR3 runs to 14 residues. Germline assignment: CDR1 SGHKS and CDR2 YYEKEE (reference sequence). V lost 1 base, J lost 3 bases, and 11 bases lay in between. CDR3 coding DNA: TGTGCCAGCAGCTTGTTGCGGACACACTACGAGCAGTACGTC. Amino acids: CASSLLRTHYEQYV.

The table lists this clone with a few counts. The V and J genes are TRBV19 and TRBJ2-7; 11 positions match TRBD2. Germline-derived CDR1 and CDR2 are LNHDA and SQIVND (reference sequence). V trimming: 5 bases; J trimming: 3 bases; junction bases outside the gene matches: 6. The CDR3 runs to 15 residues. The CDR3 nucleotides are TGTGCCAGTAGTCCCCATACTAGCGGGGGCTACGAGCAGTACTTC. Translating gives CASSPHTSGGYEQYF.

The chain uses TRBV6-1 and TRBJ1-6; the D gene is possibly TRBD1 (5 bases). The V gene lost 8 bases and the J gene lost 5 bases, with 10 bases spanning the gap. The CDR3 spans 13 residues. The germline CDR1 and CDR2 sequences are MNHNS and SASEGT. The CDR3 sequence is CASSEGHNSPLHF. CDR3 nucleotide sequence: TGTGCCAGCTCCGAGGGGCATAATTCACCCCTCCACTTT.

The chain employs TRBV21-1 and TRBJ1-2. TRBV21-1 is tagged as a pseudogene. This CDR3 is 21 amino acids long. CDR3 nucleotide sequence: TGTGCCAGCAGCAAAGTAAGGGTTACCTTCACCTTCTCGATCAATGACTATGGCTACACCTTC. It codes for CASSKVRVTFTFSINDYGYTF.

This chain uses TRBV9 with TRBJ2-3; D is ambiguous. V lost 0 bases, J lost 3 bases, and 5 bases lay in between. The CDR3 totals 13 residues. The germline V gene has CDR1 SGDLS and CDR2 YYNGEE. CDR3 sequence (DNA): TGTGCCAGCAGCGTAGGCGGAACAGATACGCAGTATTTT. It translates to CASSVGGTDTQYF.

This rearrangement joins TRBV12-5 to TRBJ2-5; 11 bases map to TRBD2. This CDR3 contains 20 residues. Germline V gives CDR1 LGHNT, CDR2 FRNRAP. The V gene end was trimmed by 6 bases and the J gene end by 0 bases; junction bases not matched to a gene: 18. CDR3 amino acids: CASGPKTTSGDKSYQETQYF. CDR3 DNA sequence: TGTGCTAGTGGGCCCAAAACGACTAGCGGGGATAAATCTTACCAAGAGACCCAGTACTTC.

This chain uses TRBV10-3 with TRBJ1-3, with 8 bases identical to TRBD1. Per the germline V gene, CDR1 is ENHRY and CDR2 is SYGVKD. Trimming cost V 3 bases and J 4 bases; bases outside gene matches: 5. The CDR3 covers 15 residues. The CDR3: CAISDPDREGNTIYF. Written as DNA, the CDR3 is TGTGCCATCAGTGATCCGGACAGGGAGGGAAACACCATATATTTT.

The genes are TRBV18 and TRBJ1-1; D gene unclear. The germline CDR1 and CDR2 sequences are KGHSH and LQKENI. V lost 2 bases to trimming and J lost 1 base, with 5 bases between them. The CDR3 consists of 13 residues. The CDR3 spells CASSPDQNTEAFF. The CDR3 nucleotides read TGTGCCAGCTCACCAGATCAGAACACTGAAGCTTTCTTT. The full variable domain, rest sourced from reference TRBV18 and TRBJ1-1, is NAGVMQNPRHLVRRRGQEARLRCSPMKGHSHVYWYRQLPEEGLKFMVYLQKENIIDESGMPKERFSAEFPKEGPSILRIQQVVRGDSAAYFCASSPDQNTEAFFGQGTRLTVV.

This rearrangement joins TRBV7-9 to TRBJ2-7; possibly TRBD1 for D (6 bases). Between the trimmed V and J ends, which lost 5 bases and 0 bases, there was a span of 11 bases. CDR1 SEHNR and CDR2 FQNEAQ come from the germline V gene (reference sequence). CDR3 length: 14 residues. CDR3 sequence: CASSPQTGSYEQYF. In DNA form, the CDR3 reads TGTGCCAGCAGCCCACAGACAGGCTCCTACGAGCAGTACTTC.

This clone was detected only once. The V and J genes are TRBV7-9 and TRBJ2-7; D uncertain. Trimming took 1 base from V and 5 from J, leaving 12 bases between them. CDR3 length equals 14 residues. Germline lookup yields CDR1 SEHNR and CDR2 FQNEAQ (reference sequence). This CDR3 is CASSLVLGPNEQYF. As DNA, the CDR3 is TGTGCCAGCAGCTTAGTCCTGGGTCCCAACGAGCAGTACTTC.

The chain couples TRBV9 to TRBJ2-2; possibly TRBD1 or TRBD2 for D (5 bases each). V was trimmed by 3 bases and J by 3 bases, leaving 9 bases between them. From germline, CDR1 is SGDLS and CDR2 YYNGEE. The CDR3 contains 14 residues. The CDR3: CASSGDQYTGELFF. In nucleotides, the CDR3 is TGTGCCAGCAGCGGGGACCAATACACCGGGGAGCTGTTTTTT.

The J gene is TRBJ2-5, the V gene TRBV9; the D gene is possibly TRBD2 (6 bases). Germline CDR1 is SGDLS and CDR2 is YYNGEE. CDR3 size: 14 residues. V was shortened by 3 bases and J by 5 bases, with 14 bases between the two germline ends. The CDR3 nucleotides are TGTGCCAGCAGCGCCTCTGGGGGGTTCGAGACCCAGTACTTC. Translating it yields CASSASGGFETQYF.

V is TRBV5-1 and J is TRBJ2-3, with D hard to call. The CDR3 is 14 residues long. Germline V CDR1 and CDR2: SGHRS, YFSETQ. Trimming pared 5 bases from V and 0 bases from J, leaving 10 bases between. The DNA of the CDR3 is TGCGCCAGCAGGACGGATTCTAGCACAGATACGCAGTATTTT. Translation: CASRTDSSTDTQYF.

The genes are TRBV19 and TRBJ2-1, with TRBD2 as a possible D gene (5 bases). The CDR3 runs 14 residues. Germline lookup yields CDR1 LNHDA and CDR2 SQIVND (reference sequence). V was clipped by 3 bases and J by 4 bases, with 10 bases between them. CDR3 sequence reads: CASSMVRAYNEQFF. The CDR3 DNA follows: TGTGCCAGTAGTATGGTGAGGGCTTACAATGAGCAGTTCTTC.